The 13 T cell receptor beta chains below all came from one sample that was sequenced in a study of T cell repertoires and HLA-DP antigens. These receptors are not linked to any known antigen. Assay: immunoSEQ multiplex PCR; the TCRdb copy retains only in-frame clones and omits some. Of around 110,000 clones in the sample, roughly 92% were seen once. Sequencing used CD4+ T cells from PBMCs. The receptor set was obtained from a woman between 18 and 29 years old in good health and CMV-seronegative.

The chain carries TRBV9 and TRBJ2-1; no definite D call. This CDR3 is 16 amino acids long. Germline lookup yields CDR1 SGDLS and CDR2 YYNGEE. V was pared by 3 bases and J by 5 bases, with 18 bases between. CDR3 nucleotides: TGTGCCAGCAGCGGCCAAATCACTTCTGGCAACAATGAGCAGTTCTTC. Translation gives CASSGQITSGNNEQFF.

The J gene is TRBJ2-3, the V gene TRBV28; no firm D call. Looked up from germline, CDR1 is MDHEN and CDR2 is SYDVKM. The CDR3 runs to 12 residues. Trimming stripped 5 bases from V and 6 bases from J, with 9 bases between. In DNA form, the CDR3 reads TGTGCCAGCAGTATCTGGACGGATACGCAGTATTTT. Protein product: CASSIWTDTQYF.

The chain combines TRBV6-1 with TRBJ2-3; D is unresolved. V lost 7 bases and J lost 6, with 8 bases in between. There are 11 residues in the CDR3. The germline V gene has CDR1 MNHNS and CDR2 SASEGT. CDR3: CASILRDTQYF. In nucleotides, the CDR3 is TGTGCCAGCATACTTAGGGATACGCAGTATTTT.

This clone was observed once. This rearrangement joins TRBV5-1 to TRBJ1-4; D possibly corresponds to TRBD1 (6 bases). The CDR3 consists of 14 residues. The V and J ends lost 4 bases and 7 bases respectively, with 14 bases between them. Germline V CDR1 and CDR2: SGHRS, YFSETQ. CDR3 sequence (DNA): TGCGCCAGCAGCCCCGGGACAACGGGTGAAAAACTGTTTTTT. This sequence encodes CASSPGTTGEKLFF.

V usage is TRBV5-5 and J usage is TRBJ1-5; D perhaps matches TRBD1 (5 bases). The CDR3 spans 15 residues. Germline V gives CDR1 SGHKS, CDR2 YYEKEE (reference sequence). V was trimmed by 0 bases and J by 6 bases, leaving 13 bases between them. The CDR3 DNA follows: TGTGCCAGCAGCTTGGAACCCCGGGGGAGTCAGCCCCAGCATTTT. Translating gives CASSLEPRGSQPQHF.

V gene TRBV5-1 combines with J gene TRBJ2-3; maybe TRBD2 (6 bases). This CDR3 has 15 residues. Germline CDR1 and CDR2: SGHRS and YFSETQ. Trimming shortened V by 4 bases and J by 2 bases, and 14 bases separated the two germline ends. CDR3 nucleotide sequence: TGCGCCAGCAGCCGGGGCACGGGAGACACAGATACGCAGTATTTT. This encodes CASSRGTGDTDTQYF.

The CDR3 protein is CASKRWEFEQGRNTEAFF. CDR3 sequence (DNA): TGTGCCAGCAAAAGGTGGGAATTCGAACAGGGCCGTAACACTGAAGCTTTCTTT. This sequence joins TRBV6-4 and TRBJ1-1, with TRBD1 as a possible D gene (6 bases). V gave up 7 bases and J gave up 2 bases, with 26 bases separating them. The CDR3 spans 18 residues. Germline lookup yields CDR1 MRHNA and CDR2 SNTAGT.

In its sample, this clone was seen once. V gene TRBV2 combines with J gene TRBJ2-5; 11 bases agree with TRBD2. Germline CDR1 reads SNHLY; CDR2 reads FYNNEI. V trimming: 7 bases; J trimming: 4 bases; junction bases outside the gene matches: 11. The CDR3 extends over 16 amino acids. Written as DNA, the CDR3 is TGTGCCAGCAACTCCGGGACTAGCGGCAGGGCAGAGACCCAGTACTTC. It codes for CASNSGTSGRAETQYF.

The rearrangement links TRBV6-1 to TRBJ2-4; D possibly matches TRBD1 or TRBD2 (5 bases each). The CDR3 is made up of 13 amino acids. Germline CDR1 and CDR2: MNHNS and SASEGT. Trimming took off 5 bases at V and 6 bases at J, with 11 bases between the two ends. The CDR3 here is CASSSGTPNIQYF. CDR3 coding DNA: TGTGCCAGCAGTTCAGGGACGCCAAACATTCAGTACTTC.

This clone occurred a few times. This rearrangement joins TRBV2 to TRBJ2-7; 10 nucleotides line up with TRBD1. Germline V gene sequence: CDR1 SNHLY, CDR2 FYNNEI. V gave up 6 bases and J gave up 2 bases; unmatched junction bases: 10. This CDR3 is 16 amino acids long. As DNA, the CDR3 is TGTGCCAGCAGAATAAAAGGACAGGGGGTTCCCTACGAGCAGTACGTC. Protein sequence: CASRIKGQGVPYEQYV.

The chain carries TRBV5-5 and TRBJ2-7; perhaps TRBD2 as D (5 bases). Per the germline V gene, CDR1 is SGHKS and CDR2 is YYEKEE (reference sequence). The CDR3 contains 14 residues. With 4 bases removed from V and 2 bases from J, the gap between germline ends came to 13 bases. DNA of the CDR3: TGTGCCAGCAGCCCCAGTGGAGGACCCTACGAGCAGTACGTC. Translation gives CASSPSGGPYEQYV.

This sequence joins TRBV6-1 and TRBJ1-5; no reliable D call. V was trimmed by 3 bases and J by 2 bases, leaving 14 bases between them. Germline CDR1 and CDR2: MNHNS and SASEGT. The CDR3 extends over 16 amino acids. CDR3: CASSEWPPPGNQPQHF. For the CDR3, the DNA is TGTGCCAGCAGTGAGTGGCCCCCGCCGGGCAATCAGCCCCAGCATTTT.

The V gene is TRBV7-2, the J gene TRBJ2-3; D is perhaps TRBD2 (6 bases). CDR1 SGHTA and CDR2 FQGNSA come from the germline V gene. The V gene lost 5 bases and the J gene lost 5 bases, with 20 bases spanning the gap. CDR3 length: 16 residues. The CDR3 sequence: CASSGRGTAARDTQYF. CDR3 nucleotide sequence: TGTGCCAGCAGCGGACGCGGGACGGCGGCACGAGATACGCAGTATTTT.